This section outlines one T cell receptor beta chain sequence together with its context. Stated time point: pretreatment peripheral blood. This CDR3 contains 16 residues. V was pared by 4 bases and J by 0 bases, with 13 bases between. Germline CDR1 and CDR2: LNHDA and SQIVND (reference sequence). These data come from a study of PD-L1 blockade in urothelial cancer. Profiling relied on immunoSEQ multiplex PCR, and the TCRdb table lists in-frame clones only, not all of them. The sample lists about 52,000 clones, around 75% seen once, with approximately 3.8% in the top ten. This sequence joins TRBV19 and TRBJ1-3, with a possible D match to TRBD1 (6 bases). This sequence originates from a man between 70 and 80 years old with urothelial cancer. Sequencing was performed on PBMCs, taken around atezolizumab (anti-PD-L1) treatment. This CDR3 is CASSNRGSRSGNTIYF. In DNA form, the CDR3 reads TGTGCCAGTAGTAATAGGGGGAGCCGCTCTGGAAACACCATATATTTT.